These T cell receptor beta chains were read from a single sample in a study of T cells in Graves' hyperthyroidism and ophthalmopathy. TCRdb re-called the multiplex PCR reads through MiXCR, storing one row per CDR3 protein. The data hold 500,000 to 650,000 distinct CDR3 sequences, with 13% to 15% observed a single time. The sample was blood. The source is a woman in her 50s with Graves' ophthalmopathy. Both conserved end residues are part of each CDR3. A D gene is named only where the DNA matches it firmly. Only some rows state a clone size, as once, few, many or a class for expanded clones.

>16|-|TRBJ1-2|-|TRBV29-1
CSVEGRSTQGRYGYTF
TGCAGCGTTGAAGGTAGGAGCACCCAGGGACGTTATGGCTACACCTTC
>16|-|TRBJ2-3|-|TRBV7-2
CASSLGPPTSTDTQYF
TGTGCCAGCAGCCTCGGACCTCCGACGAGCACAGATACGCAGTATTTT
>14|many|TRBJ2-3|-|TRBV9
CASSVYGETDTQYF
TGTGCCAGCAGCGTCTACGGGGAGACAGATACGCAGTATTTT
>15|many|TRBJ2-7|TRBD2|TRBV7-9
CASSFRRTSGYEQYF
TGTGCCAGCAGCTTCCGCCGGACTAGCGGTTACGAGCAGTACTTC
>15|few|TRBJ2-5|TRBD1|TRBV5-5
CASSQDRGRQETQYF
TGTGCCAGCAGCCAGGACAGGGGCCGCCAAGAGACCCAGTACTTC
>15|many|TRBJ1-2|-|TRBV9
CASSVRPASHGGYTF
TGTGCCAGCAGCGTGAGGCCAGCCAGCCACGGTGGCTACACCTTC
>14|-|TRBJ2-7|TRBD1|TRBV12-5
CASGSGDRGHEQYF
TGTGCTAGTGGTTCGGGGGACAGGGGCCACGAGCAGTACTTC
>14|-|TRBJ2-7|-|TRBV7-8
CASSLAGVLYEQYF
TGTGCCAGCAGCTTAGCGGGAGTCCTATACGAGCAGTACTTC
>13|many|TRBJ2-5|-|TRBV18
CASSPPVAETQYF
TGTGCCAGCTCACCACCGGTCGCAGAGACCCAGTACTTC
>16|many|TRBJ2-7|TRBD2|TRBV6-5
CASSYGAGALMYEQYF
TGTGCCAGCAGTTACGGGGCGGGAGCGCTCATGTACGAGCAGTACTTC
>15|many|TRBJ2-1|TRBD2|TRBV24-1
CATSPRLAGGNEQFF
TGTGCCACCAGCCCACGACTAGCGGGAGGCAATGAGCAGTTCTTC
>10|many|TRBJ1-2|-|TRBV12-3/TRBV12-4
CASSSLGYTF
TGTGCCAGCAGTTCTTTAGGCTACACCTTC
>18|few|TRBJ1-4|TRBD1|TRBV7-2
CASSLRTGRAAANEKLFF
TGTGCCAGCAGCTTACGGACAGGGCGGGCAGCAGCTAATGAAAAACTGTTTTTT
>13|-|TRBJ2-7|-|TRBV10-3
CAISVEGAGEQYF
TGTGCCATCAGTGTGGAGGGGGCAGGGGAGCAGTACTTC
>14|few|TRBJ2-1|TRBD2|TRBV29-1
CSVRTSETYNEQFF
TGCAGCGTACGGACTAGCGAAACCTACAATGAGCAGTTCTTC
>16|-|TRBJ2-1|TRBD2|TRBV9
CASSVGLAGGPYEQFF
TGTGCCAGCAGCGTAGGACTAGCGGGAGGGCCTTATGAGCAGTTCTTC
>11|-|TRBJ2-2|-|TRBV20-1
CSARHTGELFF
TGCAGTGCTAGACACACCGGGGAGCTGTTTTTT
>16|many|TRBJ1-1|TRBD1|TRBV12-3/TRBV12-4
CASSLLRGRGNTEAFF
TGTGCCAGCAGTTTACTCAGGGGGAGAGGGAACACTGAAGCTTTCTTT
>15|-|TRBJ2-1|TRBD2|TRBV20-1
CRPNLRLAGTHEQFF
TGCAGGCCCAATCTTCGACTAGCGGGTACTCATGAGCAGTTCTTC
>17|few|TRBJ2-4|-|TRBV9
CASSVVGDAGAENIQYF
TGTGCCAGCAGCGTAGTGGGGGACGCGGGGGCGGAAAACATTCAGTACTTC
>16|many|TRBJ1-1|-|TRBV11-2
CASSLGHMGLNTEAFF
TGTGCCAGCAGCTTAGGCCACATGGGCTTGAACACTGAAGCTTTCTTT
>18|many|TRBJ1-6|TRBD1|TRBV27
CASSFSGQGVTYNSPLHF
TGTGCCAGCAGTTTTTCCGGACAGGGGGTTACCTATAATTCACCCCTCCACTTT
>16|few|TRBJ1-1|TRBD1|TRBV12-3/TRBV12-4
CASSIHTGTGNTEAFF
TGTGCCAGCAGTATCCATACCGGGACAGGTAACACTGAAGCTTTCTTT
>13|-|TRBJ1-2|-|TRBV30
CAWSAGTRDGYTF
TGTGCCTGGAGCGCTGGGACTCGAGATGGCTACACCTTC
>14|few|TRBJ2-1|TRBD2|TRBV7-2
CASRLGRERAWLFF
TGTGCCAGCAGATTGGGGCGGGAGAGAGCGTGGCTGTTCTTC
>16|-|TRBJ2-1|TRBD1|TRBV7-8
CASSNLQGSSYNEQFF
TGTGCCAGCAGCAACTTACAGGGGAGCTCCTACAATGAGCAGTTCTTC
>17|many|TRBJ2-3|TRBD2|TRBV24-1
CATSDGTSGDFTDTQYF
TGTGCCACCAGTGATGGGACTAGCGGGGATTTCACAGATACGCAGTATTTT
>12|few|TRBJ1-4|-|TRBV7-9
CASRPLKEKLFF
TGTGCCAGCAGACCGTTAAAAGAAAAACTGTTTTTT
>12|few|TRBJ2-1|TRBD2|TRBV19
CASRPTSGRQFF
TGTGCCAGTAGACCCACTAGCGGGAGACAGTTCTTC
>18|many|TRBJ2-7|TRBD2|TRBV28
CASSFWVSLAESSYEQYF
TGTGCCAGCAGTTTTTGGGTCTCACTAGCGGAGAGCTCCTACGAGCAGTACTTC
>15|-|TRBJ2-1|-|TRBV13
CASAPRGARYNEQFF
TGTGCCAGCGCTCCACGTGGAGCTCGGTACAATGAGCAGTTCTTC
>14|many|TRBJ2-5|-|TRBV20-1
CSASRVMLSETQYF
TGCAGTGCCAGCAGGGTTATGCTTTCAGAGACCCAGTACTTC
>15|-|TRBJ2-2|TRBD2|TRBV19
CASSLTGTITGELFF
TGTGCCAGTAGTTTGACCGGGACTATCACCGGGGAGCTGTTTTTT
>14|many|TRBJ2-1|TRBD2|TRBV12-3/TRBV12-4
CASTLAGSYNEQFF
TGTGCCAGCACCTTAGCGGGTTCCTACAATGAGCAGTTCTTC
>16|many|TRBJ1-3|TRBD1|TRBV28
CASSSGQVTSGNTIYF
TGTGCCAGCAGTTCAGGACAGGTAACCTCTGGAAACACCATATATTTT
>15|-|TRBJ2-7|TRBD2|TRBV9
CASSVTGTSDYEQYF
TGTGCCAGCAGCGTAACAGGGACTAGCGACTACGAGCAGTACTTC
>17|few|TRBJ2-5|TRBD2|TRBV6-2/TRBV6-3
CASSPGLAGGSGKTQYF
TGTGCCAGCAGCCCGGGACTAGCGGGAGGGAGTGGGAAGACCCAGTACTTC
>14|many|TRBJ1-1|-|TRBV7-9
CASSNRVMNTEAFF
TGTGCCAGCAGCAACAGGGTAATGAACACTGAAGCTTTCTTT
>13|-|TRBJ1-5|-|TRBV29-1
CSVGGGQNQPQHF
TGCAGCGTCGGGGGGGGGCAGAATCAGCCCCAGCATTTT
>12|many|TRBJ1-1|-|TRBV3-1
CASSPPDTEAFF
TGTGCCAGCAGCCCCCCCGACACTGAAGCTTTCTTT
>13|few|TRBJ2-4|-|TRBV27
CASSFLGQNIQYF
TGTGCCAGCAGTTTCCTAGGTCAAAACATTCAGTACTTC
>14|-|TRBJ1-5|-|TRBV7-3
CASSLVLGDQPQHF
TGTGCCAGCAGCTTAGTGTTAGGGGATCAGCCCCAGCATTTT
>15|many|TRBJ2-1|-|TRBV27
CASSLKGALYNEQFF
TGTGCCAGCAGTTTAAAAGGGGCGTTGTACAATGAGCAGTTCTTC
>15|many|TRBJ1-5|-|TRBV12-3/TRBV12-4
CASSLLSYSDQPQHF
TGTGCCAGCAGTTTGCTTAGTTATTCGGATCAGCCCCAGCATTTT
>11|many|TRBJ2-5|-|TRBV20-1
CSCQGWETQYF
TGCAGTTGTCAGGGGTGGGAGACCCAGTACTTC
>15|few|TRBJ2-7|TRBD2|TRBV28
CASIGSGSVSYEQYF
TGTGCCAGCATCGGTAGCGGGAGTGTTTCCTACGAGCAGTACTTC
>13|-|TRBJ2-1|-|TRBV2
CASSADSDSEQFF
TGTGCCAGCAGCGCAGACTCTGACAGTGAGCAGTTCTTC
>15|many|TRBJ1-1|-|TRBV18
CASSRGGGGRTEAFF
TGTGCCAGCTCCCGTGGTGGCGGGGGGCGTACTGAAGCTTTCTTT
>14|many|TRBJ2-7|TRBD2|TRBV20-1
CSADPLAGGKEQYF
TGCAGTGCGGACCCTCTAGCGGGAGGGAAAGAGCAGTACTTC
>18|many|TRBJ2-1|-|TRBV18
CASSPTIAGTSGSNEQFF
TGTGCCAGCTCACCGACGATAGCCGGGACATCAGGCTCCAATGAGCAGTTCTTC
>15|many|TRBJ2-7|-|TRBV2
CASSEWTLSSYEQYF
TGTGCCAGCAGTGAGTGGACTCTCAGCTCCTACGAGCAGTACTTC
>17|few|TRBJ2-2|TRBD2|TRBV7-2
CASSSEGLAGAPGELFF
TGTGCCAGCAGCTCCGAGGGACTAGCGGGAGCCCCCGGGGAGCTGTTTTTT
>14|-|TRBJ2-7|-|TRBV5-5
CASSKMFVSYEQYF
TGTGCCAGCAGCAAGATGTTCGTCTCTTACGAGCAGTACTTC
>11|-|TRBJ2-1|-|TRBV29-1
CSGGTADEQFF
TGCAGTGGGGGGACAGCCGATGAGCAGTTCTTC